A selection of T cell receptor beta chains follows, all from one sample in a study of blood T cell repertoires in COVID-19. TCRdb's table, derived via immunoSEQ multiplex PCR, lists solely in-frame clones and lacks some. The sample shows roughly 140,000 clones, around four fifths of them seen only once. The sample was PBMCs or T cells enriched from blood (not recorded which). These receptor sequences come from a middle-aged woman who had recovered from COVID-19. Both conserved end residues are part of each CDR3. The order of the fields is D gene, J gene, clone size, V gene, CDR3 DNA, CDR3 protein. The D gene is left open where the match is weak. Clone size, where shown, is once, few, many, or a class for clones that have expanded.

D: TRBD2; J: TRBJ2-3; size: once; V: TRBV6-1; DNA: TGTGCCAGCAGTGTGGGGACTAGCGCTAGCACAGATACGCAGTATTTT; CDR3: CASSVGTSASTDTQYF
D: .; J: TRBJ1-1; size: .; V: TRBV21-1; DNA: TGTGCCAGCAGCAACTTTCCGAATACAGGGACTGAAGCTTTCTTT; CDR3: CASSNFPNTGTEAFF
D: TRBD1; J: TRBJ2-7; size: .; V: TRBV7-8; DNA: TGTGCCAGCAGCTTAGGGACAGGGTACTCCTACGAGCAGTACTTC; CDR3: CASSLGTGYSYEQYF
D: .; J: TRBJ1-5; size: .; V: TRBV15; DNA: TGTGCCACCAGCATATCAAACAGGGTATCCAATCAGCCCCAGCATTTT; CDR3: CATSISNRVSNQPQHF
D: TRBD2; J: TRBJ2-5; size: .; V: TRBV5-4; DNA: TGTGCCAGCAGCTTTCGACTAGCGGGAAGCCAAGAGACCCAGTACTTC; CDR3: CASSFRLAGSQETQYF
D: .; J: TRBJ2-7; size: few; V: TRBV4-2; DNA: TGTGCCAGCAGCCAGAGCAGGGTTATGAGCTACGAGCAGTACTTC; CDR3: CASSQSRVMSYEQYF
D: TRBD1; J: TRBJ1-5; size: .; V: TRBV4-1; DNA: TGCGCCAGCAGCCGGGGGACAGGGGGCAATCAGCCCCAGCATTTT; CDR3: CASSRGTGGNQPQHF
D: .; J: TRBJ1-3; size: .; V: TRBV3-1/TRBV3-2; DNA: TGTGCCAGCAGCCAAGGACAATTTGAGCATGGAAACACCATATATTTT; CDR3: CASSQGQFEHGNTIYF
D: .; J: TRBJ2-1; size: .; V: TRBV25-1; DNA: TGTGCCAGCAGTGATCATCCTGGGCAGAACAATGAGCAGTTCTTC; CDR3: CASSDHPGQNNEQFF
D: .; J: TRBJ1-5; size: .; V: TRBV7-8; DNA: TGTGCCAGCAGCCCCCGGAGGGGCGGCAATCAGCCCCAGCATTTT; CDR3: CASSPRRGGNQPQHF
D: .; J: TRBJ2-5; size: .; V: TRBV29-1; DNA: TGCAGCGTCGCCTGGAGGGGGGGAGAGACCCAGTACTTC; CDR3: CSVAWRGGETQYF
D: .; J: TRBJ1-4; size: .; V: TRBV19; DNA: TGTGCCAGTAGTATAGTCTCGGATGAAAAACTGTTTTTT; CDR3: CASSIVSDEKLFF
D: .; J: TRBJ2-1; size: .; V: TRBV29-1; DNA: TGCAGCGTTTTTACCATGGCAGTGCTCAATGAGCAGTTCTTC; CDR3: CSVFTMAVLNEQFF
D: TRBD2; J: TRBJ2-1; size: few; V: TRBV4-1; DNA: TGCGCCAGCAGCCAGTGGCTAGCGGACGATTCCTACAATGAGCAGTTCTTC; CDR3: CASSQWLADDSYNEQFF
D: TRBD1; J: TRBJ1-1; size: .; V: TRBV18; DNA: TGTGCCAGCTCATCACGGACAGGTGGGGAATTTGACACTGAAGCTTTCTTT; CDR3: CASSSRTGGEFDTEAFF
D: .; J: TRBJ2-7; size: .; V: TRBV4-1; DNA: TGCGCCAGCAGCCCTGGTGGGGCAGGGTCAGACGAGCAGTACTTC; CDR3: CASSPGGAGSDEQYF
D: TRBD1; J: TRBJ1-5; size: .; V: TRBV19; DNA: TGTGCCAGTCGGACAGGGAAGAGTCAGCCCCAGCATTTT; CDR3: CASRTGKSQPQHF
D: .; J: TRBJ2-1; size: .; V: TRBV11-2; DNA: TGTGCCAGCAGCTTAGAACCTAGCAGGCAGTTCTTC; CDR3: CASSLEPSRQFF
D: TRBD1; J: TRBJ1-2; size: .; V: TRBV10-3; DNA: TGTGCCACAGGGACAGGGGTTAACTATGGCTACACCTTC; CDR3: CATGTGVNYGYTF
D: TRBD2; J: TRBJ2-5; size: .; V: TRBV7-9; DNA: TGTGCCAGCAGCCCCTATCGTCGGGAGGGGGAGACCCAGTACTTC; CDR3: CASSPYRREGETQYF
D: .; J: TRBJ1-1; size: .; V: TRBV3-1/TRBV3-2; DNA: TGTGCCAGCAGCCAAACAAGGGGCACTGAAGCTTTCTTT; CDR3: CASSQTRGTEAFF
D: TRBD2; J: TRBJ2-7; size: .; V: TRBV7-3; DNA: TGTGCCAGCAGCTTACTAGCGGGGCACGAGCAGTACTTC; CDR3: CASSLLAGHEQYF
D: TRBD1; J: TRBJ2-7; size: .; V: TRBV29-1; DNA: TGCAGCGTAGATGACAGGGGCAGCTACGAGCAGTACTTC; CDR3: CSVDDRGSYEQYF
D: .; J: TRBJ1-6; size: .; V: TRBV19; DNA: TGTGCCAGTAGGCCTGTTGGTAAAGAGTCACCCCTCCACTTT; CDR3: CASRPVGKESPLHF
D: TRBD1; J: TRBJ2-3; size: .; V: TRBV6-1; DNA: TGTGCCAGCAGTGAACGGCAGGGGGCTGGTACGCAGTATTTT; CDR3: CASSERQGAGTQYF
D: .; J: TRBJ1-2; size: .; V: TRBV10-2; DNA: TGCGCCAGCAGTCCAGGAGGGCCTAACTATGGCTACACCTTC; CDR3: CASSPGGPNYGYTF
D: TRBD2; J: TRBJ2-3; size: .; V: TRBV5-1; DNA: TGCGCCAGCAAACGGCTAGCGGGGGGGCGGAGTATAGATACGCAGTATTTT; CDR3: CASKRLAGGRSIDTQYF
D: .; J: TRBJ1-1; size: .; V: TRBV30; DNA: TGTGCCTGGGGCCCCCGGGGGTGGACTGAAGCTTTCTTT; CDR3: CAWGPRGWTEAFF
D: .; J: TRBJ2-2; size: many; V: TRBV2; DNA: TGTGCCAGCAGGGAGCCAGGGGAGCTGTTTTTT; CDR3: CASREPGELFF
D: TRBD2; J: TRBJ2-1; size: .; V: TRBV9; DNA: TGTGCCAGCAGCGTATTAGCGGGCCGCTCCTACAATGAGCAGTTCTTC; CDR3: CASSVLAGRSYNEQFF
D: .; J: TRBJ1-4; size: few; V: TRBV18; DNA: TGTGCCAGCTCAGGTTCGACAGGACACAATGAAAAACTGTTTTTT; CDR3: CASSGSTGHNEKLFF
D: .; J: TRBJ2-7; size: few; V: TRBV19; DNA: TGTGCCAGTAGTATTAATTCCAGCGGCAGCTCCTACGAGCAGTACTTC; CDR3: CASSINSSGSSYEQYF
D: .; J: TRBJ1-6; size: .; V: TRBV4-2; DNA: TGTGCCAGCAGCCAAGATTCCTTGGGCTCACCCCTCCACTTT; CDR3: CASSQDSLGSPLHF
D: TRBD2; J: TRBJ2-7; size: few; V: TRBV4-1; DNA: TGCGCCAGCAGCCAAGATCCCTTTTCGGGGGTAGCGGGAGGGCCGGGTAACGAGCAGTACTTC; CDR3: CASSQDPFSGVAGGPGNEQYF
D: .; J: TRBJ2-1; size: many; V: TRBV11-2; DNA: TGTGCCAGCAGCTCCGTCTCTCCACACCGGTTCTTC; CDR3: CASSSVSPHRFF
D: TRBD1; J: TRBJ1-5; size: .; V: TRBV27; DNA: TGTGCCAGCAGTTTATTTTTTGACAGGGGACGCGATCAGCCCCAGCATTTT; CDR3: CASSLFFDRGRDQPQHF
D: .; J: TRBJ2-7; size: .; V: TRBV7-6; DNA: TGTGCCAGCAGCCCCGGCAGCGGTTTTAACTACGAGCAGTACTTC; CDR3: CASSPGSGFNYEQYF
D: .; J: TRBJ2-1; size: .; V: TRBV29-1; DNA: TGCAGCGTTGAATTGCCAGGTCAGAGTAATTTGGATGAGCAGTTCTTC; CDR3: CSVELPGQSNLDEQFF
D: TRBD2; J: TRBJ2-5; size: once; V: TRBV5-4; DNA: TGTGCCAGCAGCTGGGACCTGACTCGAGCGGGGGGACCAGAGACCCAGTACTTC; CDR3: CASSWDLTRAGGPETQYF
D: .; J: TRBJ2-1; size: .; V: TRBV4-2; DNA: TGTGCCAGCAGCCAAGAAAGCGAGCAGTTCTTC; CDR3: CASSQESEQFF
D: .; J: TRBJ1-5; size: .; V: TRBV21-1; DNA: TGTGCCAGCAGCAAATGTGGCAGGGGGCATCAGCCCCAGCATTTT; CDR3: CASSKCGRGHQPQHF
D: TRBD1; J: TRBJ1-4; size: .; V: TRBV9; DNA: TGTGCCAGCAGCGTGACAGGGGATAATGAAAAACTGTTTTTT; CDR3: CASSVTGDNEKLFF
D: .; J: TRBJ2-7; size: .; V: TRBV9; DNA: TGTGCCAGCAGGGAAACAGGGCAGTCCTACGAGCAGTACTTC; CDR3: CASRETGQSYEQYF
D: .; J: TRBJ1-2; size: .; V: TRBV5-1; DNA: TGCGCCAGCAGCTTGGATCTGAGGGGGTCCTATGGCTACACCTTC; CDR3: CASSLDLRGSYGYTF
D: TRBD1; J: TRBJ1-3; size: .; V: TRBV10-3; DNA: TGTGCCATCAAGGACAGGGAGAGCTCTGGAAACACCATATATTTT; CDR3: CAIKDRESSGNTIYF
D: .; J: TRBJ1-1; size: .; V: TRBV11-2; DNA: TGTGCCAGCAGCTTAGATGAGGCAGGGCTCCGGCAAGCTTTCTTT; CDR3: CASSLDEAGLRQAFF
D: .; J: TRBJ2-2; size: .; V: TRBV28; DNA: TGTGCCAGCAGTTTTGGGAGTCGGACAGACCACACCGGGGAGCTGTTTTTT; CDR3: CASSFGSRTDHTGELFF
D: .; J: TRBJ2-7; size: .; V: TRBV30; DNA: TGTGCCTGGAGTGACGTCAGGGGTGACGAGCAGTACTTC; CDR3: CAWSDVRGDEQYF
D: TRBD1; J: TRBJ1-2; size: .; V: TRBV2; DNA: TGTGCCAGCAGGGACAGGGTGTATGGCTACACCTTC; CDR3: CASRDRVYGYTF
D: .; J: TRBJ1-5; size: few; V: TRBV2; DNA: TGTGCCAGCAGTGATGGTCACTATAGCAATCAGCCCCAGCATTTT; CDR3: CASSDGHYSNQPQHF
D: .; J: TRBJ2-1; size: .; V: TRBV9; DNA: TGTGCCAGCAGCCCGTTTCCCGGCAGCGGGAATGAGCAGTTCTTC; CDR3: CASSPFPGSGNEQFF
D: .; J: TRBJ2-1; size: .; V: TRBV24-1; DNA: TGTGCCACCAGTGACCCGGGAGTTGAGCAGTTCTTC; CDR3: CATSDPGVEQFF
D: .; J: TRBJ2-7; size: .; V: TRBV7-8; DNA: TGTGCCAGCAGCCAAGGACTTACCTACGAGCAGTACTTC; CDR3: CASSQGLTYEQYF
D: .; J: TRBJ2-3; size: once; V: TRBV5-1; DNA: TGCGCCAGCAGCGGCCCTAGCACAGATACGCAGTATTTT; CDR3: CASSGPSTDTQYF
D: TRBD1; J: TRBJ1-3; size: .; V: TRBV4-1; DNA: TGCGCCAGCAGCCAAGGGCGACAGGGACACTCTGGAAACACCATATATTTT; CDR3: CASSQGRQGHSGNTIYF